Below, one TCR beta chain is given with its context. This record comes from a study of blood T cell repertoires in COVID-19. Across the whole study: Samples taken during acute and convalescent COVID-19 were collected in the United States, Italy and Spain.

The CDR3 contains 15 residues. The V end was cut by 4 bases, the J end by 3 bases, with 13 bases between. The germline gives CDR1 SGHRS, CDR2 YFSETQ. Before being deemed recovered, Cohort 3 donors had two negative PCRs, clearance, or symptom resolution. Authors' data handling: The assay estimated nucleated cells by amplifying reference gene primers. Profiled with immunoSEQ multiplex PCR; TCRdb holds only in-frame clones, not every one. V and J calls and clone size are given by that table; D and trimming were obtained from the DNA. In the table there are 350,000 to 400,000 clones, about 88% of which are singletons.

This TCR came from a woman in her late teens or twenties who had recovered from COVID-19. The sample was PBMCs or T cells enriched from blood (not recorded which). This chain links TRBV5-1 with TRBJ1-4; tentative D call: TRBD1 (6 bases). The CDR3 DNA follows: TGCGCCAGCAGCAGGCAGGGGTCGGCTAATGAAAAACTGTTTTTT. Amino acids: CASSRQGSANEKLFF.